The next 27 T cell receptor beta chains were all read from a single sample in a study of blood T cell repertoires in COVID-19. The table came from immunoSEQ multiplex PCR; TCRdb's copy has only in-frame clones and leaves some out. The repertoire holds hundreds of thousands of clones, with roughly 89% as singletons. Specimen: peripheral blood. Source of these receptors: a man aged 55-75 years who had recovered from COVID-19.

This sequence joins TRBV6-5 and TRBJ2-2; D remains unclear. This CDR3 spans 12 amino acids. CDR1 is MNHEY, CDR2 SVGAGI, per germline. V was clipped by 6 bases and J by 3 bases, with 5 bases between them. DNA for the CDR3: TGTGCCAGCAGCCCAGACACCGGGGAGCTGTTTTTT. Translation gives CASSPDTGELFF.

V is TRBV5-4 and J is TRBJ1-2, with TRBD1 identical over 10 bases. The J segment lost 2 bases and the V segment lost 0 bases, leaving 10 bases of the junction unmatched. Germline CDR1 and CDR2: SGHNT and YYREEE (reference sequence). The CDR3 runs 18 residues. The DNA of the CDR3 is TGTGCCAGCAGCTTGGGCCGGGACAGGGGCAAAGCCAACTATGGCTACACCTTC. Protein sequence: CASSLGRDRGKANYGYTF.

The chain uses TRBV11-2 and TRBJ2-2; D is possibly TRBD1 (6 bases). The CDR3 sequence is 15 residues long. V was cut by 5 bases and J by 4 bases, with 14 bases left in between. Germline CDR1 SGHAT, CDR2 FQNNGV. The CDR3 DNA is TGTGCCAGCAGCCCTGCAGGGGCTGTCACCGGGGAGCTGTTTTTT. It encodes CASSPAGAVTGELFF.

This clone showed up just once. This CDR3 is CASSSLAGGGYNEQFF. The CDR3 DNA follows: TGTGCCAGCAGCTCACTAGCGGGAGGTGGGTACAATGAGCAGTTCTTC. This chain joins TRBV9 and TRBJ2-1; the match to TRBD2 covers 12 bases. V was clipped by 4 bases and J by 4 bases; unmatched bases: 6. The CDR3 is made up of 16 amino acids. CDR1 is SGDLS, CDR2 YYNGEE, per germline. Supplemented by reference TRBV9 and TRBJ2-1, the full variable domain reads DSGVTQTPKHLITATGQRVTLRCSPRSGDLSVYWYQQSLDQGLQFLIQYYNGEERAKGNILERFSAQQFPDLHSELNLSSLELGDSALYFCASSSLAGGGYNEQFFGPGTRLTVL.

V and J are TRBV11-1 and TRBJ2-1; 9 nucleotides match TRBD2. Germline V lookup: CDR1 SGHAT, CDR2 FQDESV (reference sequence). The CDR3 loop spans 16 amino acids. V lost 7 bases to trimming and J lost 1 base; unmatched junction nucleotides: 8. Here the CDR3 DNA reads TGTGCCAGCAAAGGGGGTCTAGCGGGGTCCTACAATGAGCAGTTCTTC. Translated, it gives CASKGGLAGSYNEQFF.

The chain has TRBV5-3 and TRBJ1-1, with 10 bases identical to TRBD1. TRBV5-3 is marked as an open reading frame, function uncertain. V shed 5 bases, J shed 1 base, and the junction held 5 bases outside the gene matches. This CDR3 is 15 amino acids long. The CDR3 reads CARSGTGVRNTEAFF. The CDR3 region has the DNA TGTGCCAGAAGTGGGACAGGGGTCCGGAACACTGAAGCTTTCTTT.

The rearrangement joins TRBV7-9 to TRBJ1-6; D remains unclear. The CDR3 length is 13 residues. Deletions cut 2 bases from V and 7 bases from J, with 6 bases between. Germline CDR1 is SEHNR and CDR2 is FQNEAQ (reference sequence). CDR3 DNA: TGTGCCAGCAGCTTATCCGGGAATTCACCCCTCCACTTT. Translated: CASSLSGNSPLHF.

The CDR3 region is CAAGGDTQYF. The CDR3 DNA follows: TGTGCCGCTGGAGGGGATACGCAGTATTTT. The genes are TRBV18 and TRBJ2-3, with D perhaps matching TRBD2 (6 bases). The CDR3 totals 10 residues. Looked up from germline, CDR1 is KGHSH and CDR2 is LQKENI. V lost 11 bases and J lost 6, with 9 bases in between.

The V call is TRBV7-8, the J call TRBJ2-1, with TRBD2 matching over 10 bases. Trimming removed 4 bases from V and 12 bases from J; junction bases left unmatched: 12. CDR1 and CDR2 from the germline V gene are SGHVS and FQNEAQ. The CDR3 is 15 amino acids. The CDR3 protein is CASSSGQLAGVAQFF. For the CDR3, the DNA is TGTGCCAGCAGCTCCGGTCAGCTAGCGGGAGTAGCGCAGTTCTTC.

The chain has TRBV9 and TRBJ1-3; no firm D call. From germline, CDR1 is SGDLS and CDR2 YYNGEE. V shed 0 bases and J shed 0 bases, with 13 bases lying between them. The CDR3 extends over 17 amino acids. The chain's CDR3 is CASSVDLSRSSGNTIYF. In DNA, the CDR3 is TGTGCCAGCAGCGTAGACTTGTCGCGTAGCTCTGGAAACACCATATATTTT. Full variable domain (rest looked up from reference TRBV9 and TRBJ1-3): DSGVTQTPKHLITATGQRVTLRCSPRSGDLSVYWYQQSLDQGLQFLIQYYNGEERAKGNILERFSAQQFPDLHSELNLSSLELGDSALYFCASSVDLSRSSGNTIYFGEGSWLTVV.

The gene calls are TRBV27 and TRBJ1-6; D is ambiguous. This CDR3 is built from 13 residues. Trimming left V 6 bases short and J 0 bases short, with 3 bases between. Germline values: CDR1 MNHEY, CDR2 SMNVEV (reference sequence). The CDR3 nucleotides are TGTGCCAGCAGGGCCTCCTATAATTCACCCCTCCACTTT. This translates into CASRASYNSPLHF.

The rearrangement joins TRBV5-8 to TRBJ1-1; 7 nucleotides align to TRBD1. Germline values: CDR1 SGHTS, CDR2 YDEGEE. There are 16 residues in the CDR3. V lost 0 bases to trimming and J lost 0 bases; unmatched junction nucleotides: 5. The CDR3 region has the DNA TGTGCCAGCAGCTTGGTTGGGACAGTCATGAACACTGAAGCTTTCTTT. It translates to CASSLVGTVMNTEAFF.

In this sample, this clone turned up once. This sequence joins TRBV29-1 and TRBJ2-7, with 15 bases that match TRBD2. V lost 5 bases, J lost 5 bases, and 13 bases stayed unmatched. The CDR3 runs to 17 residues. Looked up from germline, CDR1 is SQVTM and CDR2 is ANQGSEA. The CDR3 DNA reads as TGCAGCGTTCCGGGACAGGGGACTAGCGGGAGGCTCCACGAGCAGTACTTC. Amino acid sequence: CSVPGQGTSGRLHEQYF.

A few counts support this clone. The CDR3 nucleotides are TGTGCCAGCAGTTTATCGAGTTTCGGGAACTACGAGCAGTACTTC. It specifies CASSLSSFGNYEQYF. This chain connects TRBV27 to TRBJ2-7; TRBD2 might be the D (5 bases). Trimming took off 0 bases at V and 3 bases at J, with 12 bases between the two ends. The germline V gene encodes CDR1 MNHEY and CDR2 SMNVEV (reference sequence). CDR3 length: 15 residues.

The chain is built from TRBV30 and TRBJ2-3; 11 bases match TRBD2. Germline V gene data show CDR1 as GTSNPN and CDR2 as SVGIG (reference sequence). V lost 5 bases to trimming and J lost 5 bases; unmatched junction nucleotides: 0. The CDR3 is made up of 12 amino acids. The CDR3 DNA is TGTGCCTGGGGACTAGCGGGAGATACGCAGTATTTT. This sequence encodes CAWGLAGDTQYF.

The CDR3 DNA sequence: TGCGCCAGCAGCTTGCTAGCGGGCCAGACAGATACGCAGTATTTT. Protein: CASSLLAGQTDTQYF. The rearrangement joins TRBV5-1 to TRBJ2-3, with 8 bases fitting TRBD2. V was clipped by 1 base and J by 3 bases; unmatched bases: 4. This CDR3 comprises 15 residues. The germline gives CDR1 SGHRS, CDR2 YFSETQ.

The chain couples TRBV18 to TRBJ1-2; 7 bases are a match to TRBD1. CDR1 and CDR2 from the germline V gene are KGHSH and LQKENI. The length of the CDR3 is 16 residues. With V trimmed by 0 bases and J by 0 bases, 4 bases remained unmatched. The DNA of the CDR3 is TGTGCCAGCTCACCACCGCCAGGGACAGCTAACTATGGCTACACCTTC. It specifies CASSPPPGTANYGYTF.

This clone has just one count. The genes are TRBV2 and TRBJ1-5; maybe TRBD1 (6 bases). There are 15 residues in the CDR3. The germline V gene encodes CDR1 SNHLY and CDR2 FYNNEI. The ends were cut back, 3 bases at V and 2 bases at J, with 11 bases in the middle. For the CDR3, the DNA is TGTGCCAGCAGTGAGGACAGCGGGGGCAATCAGCCCCAGCATTTT. Amino acids: CASSEDSGGNQPQHF.

V gene TRBV11-2 combines with J gene TRBJ2-7, with D tentatively TRBD2 (6 bases). This CDR3 has 14 amino acids. Looked up from germline, CDR1 is SGHAT and CDR2 is FQNNGV. Between the trimmed V and J ends, which lost 3 bases and 5 bases, there was a span of 14 bases. The CDR3 DNA sequence: TGTGCCAGCAGCTTTAGCGGAGGAAGCGACGAGCAGTACTTC. Protein product: CASSFSGGSDEQYF. The full variable domain, with the rest looked up from reference TRBV11-2 and TRBJ2-7, is EAGVAQSPRYKIIEKRQSVAFWCNPISGHATLYWYQQILGQGPKLLIQFQNNGVVDDSQLPKDRFSAERLKGVDSTLKIQPAKLEDSAVYLCASSFSGGSDEQYFGPGTRLTVT.

The chain is built from TRBV5-4 and TRBJ1-2, with TRBD1 identical over 11 bases. V was pared by 4 bases and J by 3 bases, with 5 bases of the junction left unmatched. CDR1 SGHNT and CDR2 YYREEE come from the germline V gene (reference sequence). The CDR3 covers 15 residues. CDR3 sequence (DNA): TGTGCCAGCAGCCCTCGGACAGGGGGCGACTATGGCTACACCTTC. This translates into CASSPRTGGDYGYTF.

The chain links TRBV28 to TRBJ2-1; D uncertain. The V gene lost 7 bases and the J gene lost 9 bases, with 10 bases spanning the gap. The CDR3 sequence is 11 residues long. CDR1 MDHEN and CDR2 SYDVKM come from the germline V gene. CDR3 in amino acids: CASTMTTEQFF. The CDR3 DNA reads as TGTGCCAGCACCATGACAACTGAGCAGTTCTTC. Full variable domain (missing parts from reference TRBV28 and TRBJ2-1): DVKVTQSSRYLVKRTGEKVFLECVQDMDHENMFWYRQDPGLGLRLIYFSYDVKMKEKGDIPEGYSVSREKKERFSLILESASTNQTSMYLCASTMTTEQFFGPGTRLTVL.

V gene TRBV6-2 or TRBV6-3 combines with J gene TRBJ1-5; TRBD1 might be the D (6 bases). V was trimmed by 0 bases and J by 2 bases, leaving 17 bases between them. Germline V gives CDR1 MNHEY, CDR2 SVGEGT. The CDR3 is made up of 18 amino acids. Written as DNA, the CDR3 is TGTGCCAGCAGTTACTCGAAGGGAACAGGGATGGGCAATCAGCCCCAGCATTTT. It specifies CASSYSKGTGMGNQPQHF.

V gene TRBV18 combines with J gene TRBJ2-2; D may be TRBD1 (5 bases). Germline CDR1 reads KGHSH; CDR2 reads LQKENI. Deletions cut 4 bases from V and 0 bases from J, with 12 bases between. CDR3 length: 16 residues. The chain's CDR3 is CASSLQGLANTGELFF. Here the CDR3 DNA reads TGTGCCAGCTCACTCCAGGGCCTCGCGAACACCGGGGAGCTGTTTTTT.

The V gene is TRBV14, the J gene TRBJ1-4; 8 bases are shared with TRBD1. CDR1 SGHDN and CDR2 FVKESK come from the germline V gene. This CDR3 spans 14 amino acids. J lost 8 bases, V lost 4 bases, and 6 bases had no gene match. In DNA, the CDR3 is TGTGCCAGCAGCCCCCGGACAGGGCAAGAAAAACTGTTTTTT. Translation gives CASSPRTGQEKLFF.

The chain combines TRBV11-3 with TRBJ2-7; D perhaps matches TRBD2 (5 bases). Germline CDR1 SGHNT, CDR2 YENEEA. This CDR3 region has 14 residues. V lost 5 bases and J lost 2, with 13 bases in between. CDR3 sequence: CASSPGRRTYEQYF. The CDR3 DNA is TGTGCCAGCAGCCCGGGAAGAAGAACCTACGAGCAGTACTTC.

V usage is TRBV19 and J usage is TRBJ2-1; 11 bases align to TRBD2. CDR1 and CDR2 (germline): LNHDA, SQIVND (reference sequence). After removal of 3 bases from V and 7 bases from J, the junction contained 11 bases not matched to a gene. The CDR3 runs 17 residues. The CDR3 loop is CASSMRTGTSGLNEQFF. Written as DNA, the CDR3 is TGTGCCAGTAGTATGAGGACAGGGACTAGCGGACTGAATGAGCAGTTCTTC.

V gene TRBV6-2 or TRBV6-3 combines with J gene TRBJ1-1, with D uncertain. Trimming shortened V by 8 bases and J by 3 bases, and 10 bases separated the two germline ends. The germline gives CDR1 MNHEY, CDR2 SVGEGT. The CDR3 sequence is 12 residues long. CDR3 amino acids: CASCLGDTEAFF. CDR3 bases: TGTGCCAGCTGCCTCGGGGACACTGAAGCTTTCTTT.